One sample yielded the 7 T cell receptor beta chains listed below, sequenced in a study of T cell clonality in common variable immunodeficiency. Study-wide results and caveats: In common variable immunodeficiency, TCR beta chains reportedly carried fewer deletions and N-nucleotide insertions.

No antigen has been identified for these receptors. Clones were sequenced by immunoSEQ multiplex PCR, and TCRdb holds only the in-frame ones, with some missing. Observed in the sample are 25,000 to 35,000 clones, none of them singletons. The source material was peripheral blood mononuclear cells. Receptor source: a human donor with common variable immunodeficiency.

This clone was detected a few times. The read gets to within 3 residues of the CDR3 end, and the germline J gene fills in the rest. The V call is TRBV7-8, the J call TRBJ2-1, with D tentatively TRBD1 (6 bases). Germline V gives CDR1 SGHVS, CDR2 FQNEAQ. CDR3 length: 18 amino acids. V lost 1 base, J lost 2 bases, and 18 bases lay in between. CDR3 DNA, as far as it was read: TGTGCCAGCAGCTTAGTTCAGGGGTCGACCAGGACCTACAATGAG. This translates into CASSLVQGSTRTYNE. The whole CDR3 reads CASSLVQGSTRTYNEQFF.

A few counts support this clone. The read terminates 3 residues ahead of where the CDR3 ends, so the germline J gene completes it. The chain couples TRBV7-2 to TRBJ1-2, with D perhaps TRBD1 (5 bases). V lost 2 bases and J lost 7, with 17 bases in between. CDR1 SGHTA and CDR2 FQGNSA come from the germline V gene. This CDR3 region has 15 residues. The covered CDR3 bases are TGTGCCAGCAGCTTACGGGGGGGAAACTCTGGTGGC. Protein product: CASSLRGGNSGG. The whole CDR3 reads CASSLRGGNSGGYTF.

As concerns this clone: The read stops 3 residues short of the end of the CDR3; the missing end is completed from the germline J gene. The J gene is TRBJ2-2, the V gene TRBV18; tentatively, D is TRBD1 (6 bases). Trimming pared 1 base from V and 3 bases from J, leaving 6 bases between. The CDR3 consists of 14 residues. The V gene's germline CDR1 is KGHSH and CDR2 LQKENI. CDR3 sequence: CASSPRQDTGELFF. CDR3 bases read: TGTGCCAGCTCACCACGACAGGACACCGGGGAG.

This clone came up a few times. The sequence runs out 3 residues before the end of the CDR3; the remainder is reconstructed from the germline J gene. This sequence joins TRBV2 and TRBJ2-7, with D maybe TRBD2 (7 bases). The CDR3 has 17 residues. Germline values: CDR1 SNHLY, CDR2 FYNNEI. The V gene lost 0 bases and the J gene lost 1 base, with 16 bases spanning the gap. The CDR3 DNA, read in part, is TGTGCCAGCAGTGAAGCTTCGGGGGGCACTGTATCCTACGAG. The encoded protein is CASSEASGGTVSYE. The full CDR3 reads CASSEASGGTVSYEQYF.

This clone was detected many times. Sequencing ends 3 residues short of the CDR3 end; the germline J gene provides the rest. The rearrangement links TRBV18 to TRBJ2-5; D gene unclear. Germline V lookup: CDR1 KGHSH, CDR2 LQKENI. V was trimmed by 3 bases and J by 3 bases, leaving 2 bases between them. This CDR3 spans 11 amino acids. CDR3 residues: CASSPKETQYF. The CDR3 DNA, read in part, is TGTGCCAGCTCACCCAAAGAGACC.

This clone was picked up a small number of times. The CDR3 goes on 3 residues after the read ends, and that part is filled in from the germline J gene. The rearrangement joins TRBV7-2 to TRBJ2-1; TRBD1 is a possible D gene (6 bases). V was trimmed by 1 base and J by 7 bases, leaving 14 bases between them. The CDR3 contains 15 residues. CDR1 and CDR2 from the germline V gene are SGHTA and FQGNSA. CDR3 DNA, as far as it was read: TGTGCCAGCAGCTTAGGGCAGGCTACAGGGAATGAG. It specifies CASSLGQATGNE. The whole CDR3 protein reads CASSLGQATGNEQFF. Full variable domain (rest looked up from reference TRBV7-2 and TRBJ2-1): GAGVSQSPSNKVTEKGKDVELRCDPISGHTALYWYRQSLGQGLEFLIYFQGNSAPDKSGLPSDRFSAERTGGSVSTLTIQRTQQEDSAVYLCASSLGQATGNEQFFGPGTRLTVL.

The CDR3 loop is CASSLRTGAAFF. Incomplete CDR3 DNA: TGTGCCAGCAGCCTCCGGACAGGGGCA. The rearrangement uses TRBV7-2 and TRBJ1-1; TRBD1 matches 9 bases. The CDR3 is cut off 3 residues early in the read; its end comes from the germline J gene. CDR1 and CDR2 (germline): SGHTA, FQGNSA. The CDR3 length is 12 residues.